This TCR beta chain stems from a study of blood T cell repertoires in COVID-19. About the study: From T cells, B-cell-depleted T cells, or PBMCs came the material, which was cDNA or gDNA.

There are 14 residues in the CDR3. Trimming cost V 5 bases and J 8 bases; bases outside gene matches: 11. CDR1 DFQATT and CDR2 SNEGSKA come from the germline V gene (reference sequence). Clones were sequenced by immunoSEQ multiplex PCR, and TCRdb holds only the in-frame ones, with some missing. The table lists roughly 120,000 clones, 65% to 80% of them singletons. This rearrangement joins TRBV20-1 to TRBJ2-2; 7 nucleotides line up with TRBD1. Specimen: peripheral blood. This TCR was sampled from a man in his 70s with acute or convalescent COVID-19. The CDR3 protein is CSAGGTEGSGELFF. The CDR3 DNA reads TGCAGTGCTGGTGGGACAGAGGGGTCGGGGGAGCTGTTTTTT.